These 6 T cell receptor beta chains originate from one sample sequenced in a study of Graves' ophthalmopathy and Graves' hyperthyroidism. RNA transcripts served as template for amplifying TCR beta CDR3 sequences. An opening RT-PCR round employed HTBI primers and preceded a second-round multiplex PCR. A single record per CDR3 protein comes from TCRdb applying MiXCR to the multiplex PCR reads. The sample has around 520,000 distinct CDR3 sequences, under 40% seen once. Specimen: peripheral blood or thyroid tissue (not recorded which). Receptors were obtained from an adult man with Graves' hyperthyroidism.

The sample holds a few counts of this clonotype. The V gene is TRBV20-1, the J gene TRBJ2-3; 9 bases map to TRBD2. The CDR3 extends over 15 amino acids. Germline V gene sequence: CDR1 DFQATT, CDR2 SNEGSKA (reference sequence). J was trimmed by 7 bases and V by 3 bases; bases with no gene match: 11. The CDR3 loop reads CSASQARGGAYTQYF. The CDR3 DNA reads TGCAGTGCTAGTCAGGCACGCGGGGGGGCATATACGCAGTATTTT.

The J gene is TRBJ2-2, the V gene TRBV29-1; 7 bases map to TRBD1. CDR1 SQVTM and CDR2 ANQGSEA come from the germline V gene. V gave up 8 bases and J gave up 7 bases; unmatched junction bases: 7. The CDR3 runs 12 residues. As DNA, the CDR3 is TGCAGCCTGGGACAGCTCGGCGGGGAGCTGTTTTTT. Translation: CSLGQLGGELFF.

Turning to this clonotype: This may come from a read error, since a much larger clone is one base off. The CDR3 DNA is TGCAGTGCTAGAGATCTTCAGGGGATGGGTAGTGAAAAACTGTTTTTT. Protein product: CSARDLQGMGSEKLFF. This chain uses TRBV20-1 with TRBJ1-4; TRBD1 might be the D (6 bases). CDR3 size: 16 residues. Germline-derived CDR1 and CDR2 are DFQATT and SNEGSKA (reference sequence). Trimming stripped 0 bases from V and 7 bases from J, with 18 bases between.

Here the CDR3 DNA reads TGTGCCATCAAGACTAGCGGGGGCCTTATTGATGAGCAGTTCTTC. Amino acids: CAIKTSGGLIDEQFF. The rearrangement joins TRBV10-3 to TRBJ2-1, with 12 bases matching TRBD2. The CDR3 is 15 amino acids. CDR1 is ENHRY and CDR2 is SYGVKD in the germline V gene. The junction had 9 bases not matched to a gene; V was cut back by 7 bases and J by 8 bases.

This clonotype showed up just once. J is TRBJ1-2 and V is TRBV7-9; 9 bases match TRBD1. Germline V gene data show CDR1 as SEHNR and CDR2 as FQNEAQ (reference sequence). This CDR3 region has 15 residues. Germline trimming cut 5 bases from V and 4 bases from J; bases unmatched to any gene: 8. CDR3 loop: CASSSTTGGGYGYTF. The CDR3 nucleotides are TGTGCCAGCAGCAGTACGACAGGGGGTGGCTATGGCTACACCTTC.

In nucleotides, the CDR3 is TGTGCCAGCTCAGACACAGGGTTGGTGGCTTTCTTT. It yields the protein CASSDTGLVAFF. The J gene is TRBJ1-1, the V gene TRBV18; possibly TRBD1 for D (6 bases). Between the trimmed V and J ends, which lost 5 bases and 11 bases, there was a span of 15 bases. There are 12 residues in the CDR3. From germline, CDR1 is KGHSH and CDR2 LQKENI.